This entry lists 9 T cell receptor beta chains sequenced from one sample in a study of molecular identifiers for immune sequencing clone quantification. One entry per CDR3 protein, called by TCRdb with MiXCR from the PCR reads. The sample consists of a few hundred thousand distinct CDR3 sequences, around a fifth of them appearing once. Sequencing input: naive CD8+ T cells from blood, with Jurkat cell RNA spiked in. The subset: FACS-sorted CD8+CD4-CCR7+CD45RA+ naive T cells. The receptors were sampled from a human donor in good health. Some libraries in this study had Jurkat cell RNA spiked in.

This clonotype has just a few counts. The chain carries TRBV28 and TRBJ1-5; D might be TRBD1 (5 bases). From germline, CDR1 is MDHEN and CDR2 SYDVKM. CDR3 length: 14 residues. The V end lost 4 bases, the J end lost 6 bases, and 13 bases lay between the germline ends. The CDR3 spells CASSYQGMGQPQHF. Here the CDR3 DNA reads TGTGCCAGCAGTTATCAGGGTATGGGTCAGCCCCAGCATTTT.

For the CDR3, the DNA is TGTGCCAGTAGTCCCGCTAGCGGGAGCTCCTACAATGAGCAGTTCTTC. Translating gives CASSPASGSSYNEQFF. This rearrangement joins TRBV19 to TRBJ2-1; TRBD2 matches 10 bases. Per the germline V gene, CDR1 is LNHDA and CDR2 is SQIVND (reference sequence). The CDR3 extends over 16 amino acids. With 5 bases clipped from V and 0 bases from J, the junction kept 4 bases outside the gene matches.

This clonotype has a count of ten or more. This chain connects TRBV5-1 to TRBJ2-1; the D gene is possibly TRBD2 (5 bases). Trimming shortened V by 0 bases and J by 6 bases, and 10 bases separated the two germline ends. This CDR3 is built from 14 residues. Germline assignment: CDR1 SGHRS and CDR2 YFSETQ. The CDR3 loop is CASSLDAGPNEQFF. The DNA of the CDR3 is TGCGCCAGCAGCTTGGACGCGGGTCCCAATGAGCAGTTCTTC.

Note on this clonotype: A read error may explain this, as a much larger clone is one base away. The chain links TRBV13 to TRBJ2-2; no definite D call. Per germline, CDR1 PRHDT and CDR2 FYEKMQ (reference sequence). This CDR3 has 14 amino acids. V was pared by 5 bases and J by 0 bases, with 7 bases between. For the CDR3, the DNA is TGTGCCAGCAGCGCGGATACGAACACCGGGGAGCTGTTTTTT. This sequence encodes CASSADTNTGELFF.

In its sample, this clonotype was seen many times. V gene TRBV7-3 combines with J gene TRBJ2-3; D perhaps matches TRBD2 (6 bases). This CDR3 has 15 amino acids. The V gene lost 5 bases and the J gene lost 4 bases, with 16 bases spanning the gap. The V gene's germline CDR1 is SGHTA and CDR2 FQGTGA. CDR3 region: CASSPSGGDADTQYF. The CDR3 DNA follows: TGTGCCAGCAGCCCCTCCGGGGGTGACGCAGATACGCAGTATTTT.

This clonotype was found a few times. The chain employs TRBV20-1 and TRBJ1-2; the match to TRBD1 covers 8 bases. The J segment lost 3 bases and the V segment lost 0 bases, leaving 12 bases of the junction unmatched. From germline, CDR1 is DFQATT and CDR2 SNEGSKA (reference sequence). This CDR3 is 17 amino acids long. The CDR3 DNA sequence: TGCAGTGCTAGAGAGTCTGAAGGACAGGGTTTTTACTATGGCTACACCTTC. Its translation is CSARESEGQGFYYGYTF.

This clonotype showed up many times. DNA for the CDR3: TGTGCCAGTAGTTACGGGCGACGGAGCAATCAGCCCCAGCATTTT. Translated, it gives CASSYGRRSNQPQHF. V usage is TRBV19 and J usage is TRBJ1-5; D is ambiguous. V was cut by 5 bases and J by 1 base, with 12 bases left in between. The CDR3 spans 15 residues. The germline gives CDR1 LNHDA, CDR2 SQIVND (reference sequence).

The sample holds many counts of this clonotype. The genes are TRBV24-1 and TRBJ2-2; 8 bases are a match to TRBD2. The germline CDR1 and CDR2 sequences are KGHDR and SFDVKD. There are 15 residues in the CDR3. J lost 7 bases, V lost 4 bases, and 7 bases had no gene match. CDR3 DNA sequence: TGTGCCACCAGTGAACCAGCGGGAGTGATCGGGGAGCTGTTTTTT. Translating it yields CATSEPAGVIGELFF.

The rearrangement joins TRBV19 to TRBJ2-1; 12 bases match TRBD2. The ends lost 5 bases at V and 9 bases at J; junction bases unmatched: 5. CDR1 is LNHDA, CDR2 SQIVND, per germline (reference sequence). This CDR3 comprises 14 residues. In nucleotides, the CDR3 is TGTGCCAGTAGTGGACTAGCGGGAAGCGTTGAGCAGTTCTTC. Its translation: CASSGLAGSVEQFF.